The T cell receptor beta chain described here comes from a study of T cells in Graves' hyperthyroidism and ophthalmopathy. Template material for amplifying TCR beta CDR3 regions consisted of RNA transcripts. Carried out on the TCR CDR3, a first-round RT-PCR used the HTBI primer set. TCRdb independently ran MiXCR on the multiplex PCR reads; one entry per CDR3 protein. The sample holds approximately 640,000 distinct CDR3 sequences, approximately 42% seen once. Remarks on this clonotype: The antigen is undetermined.

Findings of the study overall: Most clonotypes that expanded in the thyroid above 0.001 also showed up in blood.

Exclusion of patients followed from uncontrolled infection, other autoimmune disease, pregnancy or lactation. Clinical symptoms, serum thyroxine and TRAb, thyroid ultrasound and orbital computed tomography together formed the diagnostic basis. This clonotype was obtained from an adult man with Graves' disease, either hyperthyroidism or ophthalmopathy (not recorded which). The sequencing input was peripheral blood or thyroid tissue (not recorded which).

The chain's CDR3 is CSVDRTGSGYTF. The DNA for the CDR3 is TGCAGCGTTGACAGGACAGGGTCTGGCTACACCTTC. V and J are TRBV29-1 and TRBJ1-2; 8 positions agree with TRBD1. V shed 3 bases, J shed 7 bases, and the junction held 4 bases outside the gene matches. This CDR3 is 12 amino acids long. Germline V CDR1 and CDR2: SQVTM, ANQGSEA.